One T cell receptor beta chain is described in this entry. This record belongs to a study of T cell changes during pregnancy in multiple sclerosis. V gave up 7 bases and J gave up 5 bases; unmatched junction bases: 10. Looked up from germline, CDR1 is LNHDA and CDR2 is SQIVND (reference sequence). The length of the CDR3 is 15 residues. The method was immunoSEQ multiplex PCR; TCRdb's version includes in-frame clones alone and lacks a portion of them. This table has approximately 50,000 clones, approximately 90% appearing once. The chain couples TRBV19 to TRBJ2-2; 7 bases fit TRBD1. The receptor was isolated from a female donor with multiple sclerosis, enrolled in a pregnancy study. The sequencing used CD8+ T cells from peripheral blood mononuclear cells, collected after pregnancy. DNA for the CDR3: TGTGCCAGTATTCACCCAGGGGGTAGAACCGGGGAGCTGTTTTTT. As protein: CASIHPGGRTGELFF.